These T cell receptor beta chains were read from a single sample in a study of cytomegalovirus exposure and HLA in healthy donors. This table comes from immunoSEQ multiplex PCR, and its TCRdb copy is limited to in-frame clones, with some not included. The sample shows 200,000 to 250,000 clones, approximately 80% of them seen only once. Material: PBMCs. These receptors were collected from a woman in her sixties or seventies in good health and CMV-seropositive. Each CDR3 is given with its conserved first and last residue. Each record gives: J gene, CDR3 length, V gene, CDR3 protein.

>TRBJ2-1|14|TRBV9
CASSPSGSYNEQFF
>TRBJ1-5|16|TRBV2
CASTSQGDTDNQPQHF
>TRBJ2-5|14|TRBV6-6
CASSWGRSGETQYF
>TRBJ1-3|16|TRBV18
CASSPVQGQAGNTIYF
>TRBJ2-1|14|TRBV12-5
CASGFALLAVEQFF
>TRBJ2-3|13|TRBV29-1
CSVDSGNTDTQYF
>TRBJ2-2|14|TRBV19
CASRFGSGTGELFF
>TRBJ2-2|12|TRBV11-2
CASSSPVGELFF
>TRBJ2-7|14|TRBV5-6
CASSLRGGGYEQYF
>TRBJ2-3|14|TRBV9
CASSVEGLAYTQYF
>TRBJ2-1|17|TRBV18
CASSPEVGGRPYNEQFF
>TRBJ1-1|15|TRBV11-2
CASSLGLGVGTEAFF
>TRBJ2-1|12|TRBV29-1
CSAPTGVNEQFF
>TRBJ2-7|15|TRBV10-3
CAISGAGTFSYEQYF
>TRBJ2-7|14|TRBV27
CASTLTSGAYEQYF
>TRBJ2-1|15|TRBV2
CASSGTSGLADEQFF
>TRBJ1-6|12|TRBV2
CASTSGESPLHF
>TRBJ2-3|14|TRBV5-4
CASTERGDTDTQYF
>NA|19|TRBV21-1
CASSKRNQVWGQLKYEQYF
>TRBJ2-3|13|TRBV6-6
CASSYSMLATQYF
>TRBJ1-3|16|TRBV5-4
CASSLGQDNSGNTIYF
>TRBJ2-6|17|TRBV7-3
CASSSGTGKAGANVLTF
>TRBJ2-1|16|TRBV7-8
CASSQRTSGGYNEQFF
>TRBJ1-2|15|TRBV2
CASSEVLTPNYGYTF
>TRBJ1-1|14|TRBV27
CASLRDFRNTEAFF
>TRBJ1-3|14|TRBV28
CASSTQQSGNTIYF
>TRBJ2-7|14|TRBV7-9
CASSFPGSSYEQYF
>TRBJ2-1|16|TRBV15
CATSRGWSGSGDEQFF
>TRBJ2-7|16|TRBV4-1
CASSQVGAGVGYEQYF
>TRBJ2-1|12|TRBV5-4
CASSLAPGEQFF
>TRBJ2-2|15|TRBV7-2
CASILKQGNTGELFF
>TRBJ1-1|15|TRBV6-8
CASYVLGQMNTEAFF
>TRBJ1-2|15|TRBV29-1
CSVVDRDRGSYGYTF
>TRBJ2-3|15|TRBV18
CASSRNSGNTDTQYF
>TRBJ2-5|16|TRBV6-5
CASSYTRQGARETQYF
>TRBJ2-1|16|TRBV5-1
CASSLRTSGGYNEQFF
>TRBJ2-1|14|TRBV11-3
CASSLRGRYNEQFF
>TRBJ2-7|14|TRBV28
CASSLSGTSGEQYF
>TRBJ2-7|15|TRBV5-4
CASSFQGGGAYEQYF
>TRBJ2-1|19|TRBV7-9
CASSLGNWRGGRSYNEQFF
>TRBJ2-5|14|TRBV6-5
CASTSEGGRETQYF
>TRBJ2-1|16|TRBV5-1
CASSSGTSGRAVEQFF
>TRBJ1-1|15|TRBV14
CASSSQGSSYTEAFF
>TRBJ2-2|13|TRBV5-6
CASSLHQAGELFF
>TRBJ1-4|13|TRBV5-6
CASSFSGSRKLFF
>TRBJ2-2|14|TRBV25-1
CASSDRGNTGELFF
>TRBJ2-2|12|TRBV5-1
CASGTGAGELFF
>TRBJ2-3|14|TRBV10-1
CASSETQGADTQYF
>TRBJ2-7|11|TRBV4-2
CASKSSYEQYF
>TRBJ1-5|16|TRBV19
CASSIKGQIYYQPQHF
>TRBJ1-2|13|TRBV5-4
CASSPDRGYGYTF
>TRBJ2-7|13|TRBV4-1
CASSQGASYEQYF
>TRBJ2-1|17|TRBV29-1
CSVEDTGTTNSYNEQFF
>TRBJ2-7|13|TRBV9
CASSSRGGYEQYF
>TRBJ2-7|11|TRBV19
CASSAKREQYF